This is a list of T cell receptor beta chains from one sample in a study of control samples from healthy donors and cancer patients. Method: immunoSEQ multiplex PCR; TCRdb's copy keeps in-frame clones and lacks some. The top ten clones hold over 2% of a sample with roughly 100,000 clones, roughly nine tenths of them seen once. The source material was blood. All receptors come from a woman between 18 and 29 years old in good health. Each CDR3 is given with its conserved first and last residue. A D gene is named only where the DNA matches it firmly. Size values are once, few and many counts, or a class for expanded clones, and some rows have none.

d_call,j_call,v_call,clone_size,cdr3_aa,cdr3_nt
TRBD1,TRBJ2-6,TRBV24-1,NA,CAIGTVVHSGANVLTF,TGTGCCATCGGGACAGTGGTCCACTCTGGGGCCAACGTCCTGACTTTC
NA,TRBJ2-3,TRBV10-3,NA,CAISGDTSPLLTSTDTQYF,TGTGCCATCAGTGGGGACACCTCTCCACTCTTAACTAGCACAGATACGCAGTATTTT
TRBD2,TRBJ2-1,TRBV19,NA,CASSPRTSLGEQFF,TGTGCCAGTAGTCCGAGGACTAGCCTGGGTGAGCAGTTCTTC
TRBD1,TRBJ1-2,TRBV4-3,NA,CASSSQGAGETYGYTF,TGCGCCAGCAGCTCCCAGGGGGCGGGGGAGACATATGGCTACACCTTC
NA,TRBJ1-4,TRBV25-1,NA,CASSDRAGEKLFF,TGTGCCAGCAGTGACAGGGCAGGAGAAAAACTGTTTTTT
TRBD2,TRBJ2-5,TRBV3-1/TRBV3-2,once,CASSQVLPSGSETQYF,TGTGCCAGCAGCCAAGTTCTTCCTAGCGGGAGTGAGACCCAGTACTTC
NA,TRBJ2-5,TRBV11-2,NA,CASSLVHLQETQYF,TGTGCCAGCAGCTTAGTGCACCTCCAAGAGACCCAGTACTTC
TRBD2,TRBJ2-1,TRBV7-9,NA,CASGLPSGWFSEQFF,TGTGCCAGCGGACTTCCTAGCGGGTGGTTTAGTGAGCAGTTCTTC
TRBD2,TRBJ2-2,TRBV15,NA,CATSRDSGRALVGELFF,TGTGCCACCAGCAGGGATAGCGGGAGAGCTCTTGTCGGGGAGCTGTTTTTT
TRBD1,TRBJ1-2,TRBV10-3,NA,CAISDLGTGAGYTF,TGTGCCATCAGTGACCTAGGGACAGGAGCCGGCTACACCTTC
NA,TRBJ2-7,TRBV4-2,NA,CASSQETQPSAYEQYF,TGTGCCAGCAGCCAAGAGACACAGCCTTCGGCCTACGAGCAGTACTTC
TRBD1,TRBJ1-2,TRBV3-1/TRBV3-2,NA,CASSSRPGTGDGYTF,TGTGCCAGCAGCTCCCGCCCCGGGACAGGGGATGGCTACACCTTC
TRBD1,TRBJ2-7,TRBV6-5,NA,CASVTNDRGPYEQYF,TGTGCCAGTGTTACCAATGACAGGGGACCCTACGAGCAGTACTTC
NA,TRBJ2-5,TRBV29-1,NA,CSAGSRIGETQYF,TGCAGCGCCGGGTCGAGAATAGGGGAGACCCAGTACTTC
NA,TRBJ1-5,TRBV19,NA,CASMQGTDSNQPQHF,TGTGCCAGTATGCAGGGAACCGATAGCAATCAGCCCCAGCATTTT
NA,TRBJ2-7,TRBV6-5,NA,CASSYSADPSYEQYF,TGTGCCAGCAGTTACTCGGCAGACCCCTCATACGAGCAGTACTTC
NA,TRBJ2-1,TRBV7-9,NA,CASSPPWGGGQFF,TGTGCCAGCAGCCCCCCCTGGGGCGGAGGTCAGTTCTTC
NA,TRBJ2-3,TRBV5-4,NA,CASSLDGGGTDTQYF,TGTGCCAGCAGCTTGGACGGGGGTGGTACAGATACGCAGTATTTT
NA,TRBJ1-1,TRBV18,NA,CASSPRTEEAFF,TGTGCCAGCTCACCCCGGACAGAGGAAGCTTTCTTT
NA,TRBJ2-3,TRBV7-2,once,CASSLEGYGFPTDTQYF,TGTGCCAGCAGCTTAGAAGGGTACGGTTTCCCCACAGATACGCAGTATTTT
NA,TRBJ2-7,TRBV7-2,NA,CASSLAAGRGWDQYF,TGTGCCAGCAGCTTAGCGGCGGGAAGGGGGTGGGACCAGTACTTC
TRBD2,TRBJ2-1,TRBV5-6,NA,CASSLGLAGGPTDEQFF,TGTGCCAGCAGCCTGGGACTAGCGGGGGGCCCTACTGATGAGCAGTTCTTC
TRBD1,TRBJ1-2,TRBV5-4,NA,CASSSSKDRTAYGYTF,TGTGCCAGCAGCTCCTCCAAGGACAGGACGGCCTATGGCTACACCTTC
NA,TRBJ2-1,TRBV6-5,NA,CASSYSRGHEQFF,TGTGCCAGCAGTTACTCTCGGGGACATGAGCAGTTCTTC
TRBD1,TRBJ1-1,TRBV30,NA,CARSSGTAMNTEAFF,TGTGCCCGATCTTCCGGGACAGCTATGAACACTGAAGCTTTCTTT
NA,TRBJ2-2,TRBV7-7,NA,CASSLVQGGRVNTGELFF,TGTGCCAGCAGCTTAGTTCAGGGGGGAAGGGTGAACACCGGGGAGCTGTTTTTT
NA,TRBJ1-4,TRBV6-5,NA,CASSSEKLFF,TGTGCCAGCAGTTCAGAAAAACTGTTTTTT
NA,TRBJ2-7,TRBV6-2/TRBV6-3,NA,CASSHLDEQYF,TGTGCCAGCAGCCACCTGGACGAGCAGTACTTC
NA,TRBJ1-5,TRBV6-5,NA,CASIRQKYSNQPQHF,TGTGCCAGCATCCGACAGAAGTATAGCAATCAGCCCCAGCATTTT
NA,TRBJ2-1,TRBV30,NA,CAWGPLSSYNEQFF,TGTGCCTGGGGACCCCTTAGCTCCTACAATGAGCAGTTCTTC
NA,TRBJ1-1,TRBV14,NA,CASSLGGGTEAFF,TGTGCCAGCAGCCTAGGGGGGGGCACTGAAGCTTTCTTT
TRBD2,TRBJ2-7,TRBV5-1,NA,CASSSRGLADSYEQYF,TGCGCCAGCAGCTCCCGGGGACTAGCGGACTCCTACGAGCAGTACTTC
NA,TRBJ2-7,TRBV3-1/TRBV3-2,NA,CASSQRERLYEQYF,TGTGCCAGCAGCCAGAGGGAAAGACTCTACGAGCAGTACTTC
TRBD2,TRBJ2-1,TRBV6-1,few,CASSDPIAGTEQFF,TGTGCCAGCAGTGACCCTATAGCGGGAACTGAGCAGTTCTTC
TRBD1,TRBJ2-3,TRBV5-4,NA,CASSMTGEFTATQYF,TGTGCCAGCAGCATGACAGGGGAATTCACAGCTACGCAGTATTTT
NA,TRBJ2-2,TRBV6-2/TRBV6-3,NA,CASSVPGHDTGELFF,TGTGCCAGCAGTGTCCCGGGACATGACACCGGGGAGCTGTTTTTT
NA,TRBJ2-7,TRBV28,once,CASSLFRGEQYF,TGTGCCAGCAGTTTATTCCGGGGCGAGCAGTACTTC
TRBD1,TRBJ1-2,TRBV9,NA,CASSSGTVYGYTF,TGTGCCAGCAGCTCGGGGACAGTTTATGGCTACACCTTC
TRBD1,TRBJ2-7,TRBV7-6,NA,CASSLVVGDRGYEQYF,TGTGCCAGCAGCTTAGTGGTGGGGGACAGGGGCTACGAGCAGTACTTC
TRBD1,TRBJ1-2,TRBV4-1,NA,CASSQEWTGDYGYTF,TGCGCCAGCAGCCAAGAATGGACAGGGGACTATGGCTACACCTTC
NA,TRBJ1-2,TRBV27,NA,CASSLRSLEGGYTF,TGTGCCAGCAGTCTAAGGAGCTTGGAAGGTGGCTACACCTTC
TRBD2,TRBJ2-7,TRBV27,NA,CASSWAGGSYEQYF,TGTGCCAGCAGTTGGGCGGGAGGCTCCTACGAGCAGTACTTC
NA,TRBJ1-6,TRBV25-1,NA,CASSPGHGSPLHF,TGTGCCAGCAGTCCAGGTCATGGATCACCCCTCCACTTT
NA,TRBJ1-5,TRBV7-9,few,CASSQEGNQPQHF,TGTGCCAGCAGCCAGGAGGGCAATCAGCCCCAGCATTTT
TRBD1,TRBJ2-7,TRBV28,NA,CASSLGTGALYEQYF,TGTGCCAGCAGTTTAGGGACAGGGGCTCTCTACGAGCAGTACTTC
NA,TRBJ1-5,TRBV28,NA,CASTRGSQPQHF,TGTGCCAGCACCAGGGGCAGTCAGCCCCAGCATTTT
NA,TRBJ2-2,TRBV11-3,NA,CASREISGELFF,TGTGCCAGCAGGGAGATATCCGGGGAGCTGTTTTTT
TRBD1,TRBJ2-7,TRBV20-1,NA,CSASRTGPKEQYF,TGCAGTGCAAGTAGGACAGGTCCGAAGGAGCAGTACTTC
TRBD1,TRBJ1-2,TRBV11-3,few,CASSQPGQGNYGYTF,TGTGCCAGCAGCCAGCCGGGACAGGGAAACTATGGCTACACCTTC
NA,TRBJ1-2,TRBV12-3/TRBV12-4,once,CASSLYQGDGYTF,TGTGCCAGCAGTTTATATCAGGGTGATGGCTACACCTTC
TRBD1,TRBJ1-2,TRBV5-4,NA,CASRGDRGNYGYTF,TGTGCCAGCAGAGGGGACAGGGGGAACTATGGCTACACCTTC
NA,TRBJ2-7,TRBV5-1,NA,CASSRDRSYEQYF,TGCGCCAGCAGCCGGGACCGGAGCTACGAGCAGTACTTC